What follows is one TCR beta chain and its context. The antigen is undetermined. These data come from a study of T cell responses to AZD1222 COVID-19 vaccine. This table comes from immunoSEQ multiplex PCR, and its TCRdb copy is limited to in-frame clones, with some not included. The sample carries 35,000 to 50,000 clones, just under 80% recorded once. Whole-study results and caveats: At study baseline, merely a handful of AZD1222 recipients were seropositive.

CDR3 length: 13 amino acids. Trimming removed 3 bases from V and 1 base from J, with 9 bases in between. The germline gives CDR1 GTSNPN, CDR2 SVGIG (reference sequence). This specimen consisted of peripheral blood, obtained 28 days after the second dose of the MenACWY control vaccine. The J gene is TRBJ1-1, the V gene TRBV30, with D possibly being TRBD1 (6 bases). The sequence derives from an adult who received the MenACWY meningococcal vaccine as a control. CDR3 sequence: CAWRRTANTEAFF. The CDR3 DNA follows: TGTGCCTGGAGAAGGACAGCGAACACTGAAGCTTTCTTT. The full variable domain, rest sourced from reference TRBV30 and TRBJ1-1, is SQTIHQWPATLVQPVGSPLSLECTVEGTSNPNLYWYRQAAGRGLQLLFYSVGIGQISSEVPQNLSASRPQDRQFILSSKKLLLSDSGFYLCAWRRTANTEAFFGQGTRLTVV.